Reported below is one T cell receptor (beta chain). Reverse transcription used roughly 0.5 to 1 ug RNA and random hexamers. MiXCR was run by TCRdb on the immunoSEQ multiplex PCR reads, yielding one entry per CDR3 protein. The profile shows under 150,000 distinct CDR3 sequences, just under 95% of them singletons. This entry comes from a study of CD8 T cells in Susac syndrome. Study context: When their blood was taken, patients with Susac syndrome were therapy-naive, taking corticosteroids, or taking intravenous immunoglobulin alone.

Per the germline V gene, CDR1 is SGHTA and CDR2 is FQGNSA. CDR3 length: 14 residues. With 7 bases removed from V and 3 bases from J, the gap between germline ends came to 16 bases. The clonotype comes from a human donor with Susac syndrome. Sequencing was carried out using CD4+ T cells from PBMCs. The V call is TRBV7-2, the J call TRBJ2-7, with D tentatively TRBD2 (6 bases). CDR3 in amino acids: CASIQETGLYEQYF. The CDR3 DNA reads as TGTGCCAGCATCCAGGAGACGGGACTCTACGAGCAGTACTTC.